Listed here are 27 T cell receptor beta chains from one sample, sequenced in a study of vaccination and CD4 T cells after COVID-19. Their antigen targets remain unknown. Cultured CD4+ T cell DNA underwent sequencing with the Oncomine TCR Beta short-read assay. Each CDR3 protein gets one entry after TCRdb re-called the PCR reads with MiXCR. The sample yields 20,000 to 30,000 distinct CDR3 sequences, approximately 44% seen once. Treatment in this sample: roughly 11-day PBMC culture with coronavirus spike peptide pools or control peptides (ViraFEST assay). What was sequenced was CD4+ T cells from blood, cultured in vitro. These receptors all come from a human donor who had recovered from COVID-19.

V gene TRBV11-3 combines with J gene TRBJ1-1; the match to TRBD1 covers 9 bases. The CDR3 is made up of 15 amino acids. Per the germline V gene, CDR1 is SGHNT and CDR2 is YENEEA. Germline trimming cut 5 bases from V and 4 bases from J; bases unmatched to any gene: 8. CDR3 in amino acids: CASSHRDRVSTEAFF. As DNA, the CDR3 is TGTGCCAGCAGCCATCGGGACAGGGTGTCCACTGAAGCTTTCTTT.

The J gene is TRBJ1-4, the V gene TRBV28, with TRBD1 identical over 9 bases. The CDR3 is made up of 15 amino acids. Germline CDR1 and CDR2: MDHEN and SYDVKM. The J segment lost 4 bases and the V segment lost 6 bases, leaving 6 bases of the junction unmatched. The CDR3 spells CASRPGDRDNEKLFF. As DNA, the CDR3 is TGTGCCAGCAGACCCGGGGACAGGGATAATGAAAAACTGTTTTTT. The entire variable domain, with the rest obtained from reference TRBV28 and TRBJ1-4, is as follows: DVKVTQSSRYLVKRTGEKVFLECVQDMDHENMFWYRQDPGLGLRLIYFSYDVKMKEKGDIPEGYSVSREKKERFSLILESASTNQTSMYLCASRPGDRDNEKLFFGSGTQLSVL.

The chain is built from TRBV5-5 and TRBJ1-5, with TRBD1 matching over 7 bases. Trimming at V came to 4 bases and at J to 2 bases, leaving 18 bases not matched to a gene. Germline CDR1 SGHKS, CDR2 YYEKEE (reference sequence). The CDR3 has 19 residues. The CDR3 region is CASSIHPEAGGWGNQPQHF. CDR3 bases: TGTGCCAGCAGCATACATCCGGAGGCAGGGGGGTGGGGCAATCAGCCCCAGCATTTT. The whole variable domain, filled in from reference TRBV5-5 and TRBJ1-5, reads DAGVTQSPTHLIKTRGQQVTLRCSPISGHKSVSWYQQVLGQGPQFIFQYYEKEERGRGNFPDRFSARQFPNYSSELNVNALLLGDSALYLCASSIHPEAGGWGNQPQHFGDGTRLSIL.

The genes are TRBV7-2 and TRBJ2-1; 7 positions agree with TRBD2. The CDR3 length is 16 residues. The V and J ends lost 6 bases and 5 bases, in that order; junction bases with no gene match: 13. CDR1 SGHTA and CDR2 FQGNSA come from the germline V gene. CDR3 residues: CASSLLLSGINNEQFF. The CDR3 DNA reads as TGTGCCAGCAGTCTCCTCCTAAGCGGGATTAACAATGAGCAGTTCTTC.

The chain carries TRBV15 and TRBJ1-5; 7 bases match TRBD1. The J segment lost 4 bases and the V segment lost 0 bases, leaving 6 bases of the junction unmatched. CDR1 and CDR2 (germline): LNHNV, YYDKDF (reference sequence). The CDR3 loop spans 16 amino acids. The CDR3 region is CATSRDPTGSNQPQHF. The CDR3 coding sequence is TGTGCCACCAGCAGAGATCCGACAGGGTCTAATCAGCCCCAGCATTTT.

The chain is built from TRBV6-2 or TRBV6-3 and TRBJ2-7; D is undetermined. There are 15 residues in the CDR3. Germline assignment: CDR1 MNHEY and CDR2 SVGEGT. V lost 2 bases to trimming and J lost 7 bases, with 18 bases between them. The chain's CDR3 is CASSYNPARFSEQYF. The CDR3, as DNA: TGTGCCAGCAGTTACAACCCAGCCAGGTTTTCGGAGCAGTACTTC.

Concerning this clonotype itself: The germline gene is not matched at one end of the junction; a read error may be the cause. The chain links TRBV2 to TRBJ1-5; D unclear. The CDR3 covers 14 residues. CDR1 is SNHLY, CDR2 FYNNEI, per germline. This chain's CDR3 is CVSKIERGNQPQHF. The CDR3 region has the DNA TGTGTCAGCAAAATTGAGAGGGGCAATCAGCCCCAGCATTTT.

V and J are TRBV29-1 and TRBJ1-6; TRBD1 aligns across 7 bases. From germline, CDR1 is SQVTM and CDR2 ANQGSEA. This CDR3 is built from 14 residues. V lost 7 bases, J lost 5 bases, and 8 bases stayed unmatched. This chain's CDR3 is CSDTDRNHNSPLHF. Here the CDR3 DNA reads TGCAGCGACACGGACAGGAACCATAATTCACCCCTCCACTTT.

The J gene is TRBJ1-3, the V gene TRBV6-5; TRBD1 is a possible D gene (5 bases). The CDR3 runs 16 residues. Trimming shortened V by 0 bases and J by 1 base, and 10 bases separated the two germline ends. Germline CDR1 and CDR2: MNHEY and SVGAGI. The CDR3 sequence is CASSYSGAGSGNTIYF. CDR3 bases: TGTGCCAGCAGTTACTCCGGGGCTGGATCTGGAAACACCATATATTTT.

With respect to this clonotype: The junction departs from the called germline gene at one end, perhaps through a read error. The chain couples TRBV15 to TRBJ2-5, with a tentative D call TRBD2 (7 bases). The length of the CDR3 is 13 residues. CDR1 is LNHNV and CDR2 is YYDKDF in the germline V gene (reference sequence). In nucleotides, the CDR3 is TGTGCCACCAGCAGAGAAGGGGGGGAGACCCGGTACTTC. As protein: CATSREGGETRYF.

This chain joins TRBV7-8 and TRBJ1-2; maybe TRBD1 (6 bases). The ends were cut back, 3 bases at V and 4 bases at J, with 12 bases in the middle. This CDR3 is 14 amino acids long. Germline V gene data show CDR1 as SGHVS and CDR2 as FQNEAQ. The CDR3 coding sequence is TGTGCCAGCAGCTTGCAGTTGACAGGCTATGGCTACACCTTC. It yields the protein CASSLQLTGYGYTF. Variable domain in full (rest from reference TRBV7-8 and TRBJ1-2): GAGVSQSPRYKVAKRGQDVALRCDPISGHVSLFWYQQALGQGPEFLTYFQNEAQLDKSGLPSDRFFAERPEGSVSTLKIQRTQQEDSAVYLCASSLQLTGYGYTFGSGTRLTVV.

The chain has TRBV5-7 and TRBJ1-5, with D unclear. TRBV5-7 is an open reading frame whose function is uncertain. The length of the CDR3 is 17 residues. V lost 0 bases, J lost 0 bases, and 13 bases lay in between. CDR3 coding DNA: TGTGCCAGCAGCTTGGACGTTATCAGGAGTAGCAATCAGCCCCAGCATTTT. It translates to CASSLDVIRSSNQPQHF.

This rearrangement joins TRBV24-1 to TRBJ2-7, with D hard to call. The CDR3 is 13 residues long. CDR1 is KGHDR, CDR2 SFDVKD, per germline. The V and J ends lost 4 bases and 2 bases respectively, with 8 bases between them. The chain's CDR3 is CATSEGWPYEQYF. DNA of the CDR3: TGTGCCACCAGTGAAGGGTGGCCCTACGAGCAGTACTTC.

The CDR3 sequence is CASSIERPYNEQFF. CDR3 bases: TGTGCCAGTAGTATAGAGAGACCTTACAATGAGCAGTTCTTC. The rearrangement uses TRBV19 and TRBJ2-1; D gene unclear. In germline, CDR1 is LNHDA, CDR2 SQIVND (reference sequence). The CDR3 totals 14 residues. The V end was cut by 0 bases, the J end by 4 bases, with 7 bases between.

This clonotype was recorded a few times. The chain carries TRBV6-5 and TRBJ2-7, with D perhaps matching TRBD1 (6 bases). The V end was cut by 2 bases, the J end by 3 bases, with 17 bases between. Germline V gene lookup returns CDR1 MNHEY and CDR2 SVGAGI. CDR3 length equals 16 residues. CDR3 in amino acids: CASSYRSGAIFYEQYF. CDR3 DNA sequence: TGTGCCAGCAGTTACCGTTCAGGGGCGATTTTCTACGAGCAGTACTTC.

The chain is built from TRBV2 and TRBJ2-7; D remains unclear. CDR1 is SNHLY, CDR2 FYNNEI, per germline. The CDR3 loop spans 12 amino acids. The germline V and J ends were trimmed by 7 bases and 4 bases, with 11 bases remaining between them. CDR3 nucleotide sequence: TGTGCCAGCACCATGATTGGGTACGAGCAGTACTTC. Amino acids: CASTMIGYEQYF.

This chain connects TRBV12-3 or TRBV12-4 to TRBJ1-5, with D perhaps matching TRBD1 (5 bases). V was clipped by 7 bases and J by 4 bases, with 20 bases between them. This CDR3 region has 16 residues. CDR3 coding DNA: TGTGCCAGCACCCGGGGGGGTGGATCCCGAAATCAGCCCCAGCATTTT. Protein sequence: CASTRGGGSRNQPQHF.

This clonotype has only a few counts. The rearrangement links TRBV27 to TRBJ2-7; 7 nucleotides agree with TRBD1. The J segment lost 1 base and the V segment lost 8 bases, leaving 14 bases of the junction unmatched. The CDR3 is made up of 16 amino acids. Per germline, CDR1 MNHEY and CDR2 SMNVEV (reference sequence). The CDR3 sequence: CASYLSVGQRSYEQYF. The CDR3, as DNA: TGTGCCAGCTATTTATCCGTGGGACAGAGATCCTACGAGCAGTACTTC.

The chain carries TRBV15 and TRBJ1-3, with 7 bases identical to TRBD1. V shed 2 bases, J shed 2 bases, and the junction held 6 bases outside the gene matches. Germline V gene sequence: CDR1 LNHNV, CDR2 YYDKDF (reference sequence). This CDR3 has 16 residues. In DNA form, the CDR3 reads TGTGCCACCAGCAGAATTGGACAGGTTGCTGGAAACACCATATATTTT. Translated, it gives CATSRIGQVAGNTIYF.

This clonotype showed up just a few times. V and J are TRBV20-1 and TRBJ2-1, with D possibly TRBD2 on 5 matching bases. Germline assignment: CDR1 DFQATT and CDR2 SNEGSKA (reference sequence). CDR3 length equals 15 residues. Trimming cost V 0 bases and J 7 bases, with 16 bases left between them. In DNA form, the CDR3 reads TGCAGTGCTAGAGATCGAGGGAAGGGTTGGAATGAGCAGTTCTTC. This gives the protein CSARDRGKGWNEQFF.

The chain joins TRBV11-3 to TRBJ2-2; tentative D call: TRBD2 (5 bases). The CDR3 has 14 residues. Germline loops: CDR1 SGHNT, CDR2 YENEEA. Between the trimmed V and J ends, which lost 5 bases and 3 bases, there was a span of 10 bases. The CDR3: CASSLMRDTGELFF. CDR3 in DNA: TGTGCCAGCAGCCTGATGAGGGACACCGGGGAGCTGTTTTTT.

This chain connects TRBV5-4 to TRBJ1-5; D uncertain. Germline V lookup: CDR1 SGHNT, CDR2 YYREEE (reference sequence). The CDR3 is 13 residues long. V was trimmed by 2 bases and J by 7 bases, leaving 10 bases between them. The CDR3 DNA reads TGTGCCAGCAGCTTATCCCCGGAGCAGCCCCAGCATTTT. It is translated as CASSLSPEQPQHF.

Only a few counts were recorded for this clonotype. V usage is TRBV2 and J usage is TRBJ1-5; 7 nucleotides line up with TRBD1. The J segment lost 7 bases and the V segment lost 7 bases, leaving 10 bases of the junction unmatched. There are 14 residues in the CDR3. Germline CDR1 SNHLY, CDR2 FYNNEI. In DNA, the CDR3 is TGTGCCAGCAATTCGGGACAGTTTGGCCAGCCCCAGCATTTT. This gives the protein CASNSGQFGQPQHF.

The rearrangement uses TRBV28 and TRBJ2-2, with 9 nucleotides matching TRBD2. This CDR3 comprises 15 residues. Germline V lookup: CDR1 MDHEN, CDR2 SYDVKM. CDR3 in amino acids: CAEWLAGSYTGELFF. CDR3 in DNA: TGTGCTGAGTGGCTAGCGGGATCGTACACCGGGGAGCTGTTTTTT.

This clonotype was detected a few times. V gene TRBV6-1 combines with J gene TRBJ1-5, with TRBD1 matching over 8 bases. Germline CDR1 MNHNS, CDR2 SASEGT. CDR3 length: 14 residues. V lost 3 bases and J lost 7; bases outside the gene matches: 5. The CDR3 region has the DNA TGTGCCAGCAGTGAGTACAGGGGGGACCAGCCCCAGCATTTT. Translating gives CASSEYRGDQPQHF.

The chain combines TRBV19 with TRBJ1-2; a possible D gene is TRBD1 (5 bases). Looked up from germline, CDR1 is LNHDA and CDR2 is SQIVND (reference sequence). Trimming left V 8 bases short and J 9 bases short, with 28 bases between. The CDR3 sequence is 16 residues long. The DNA of the CDR3 is TGTGCCAGTTCCAAACTCCGGGACCGCACGAACTGGCGCTACACCTTC. Translation gives CASSKLRDRTNWRYTF.

This clonotype was counted a few times. The chain uses TRBV2 and TRBJ1-2, with a weak D call TRBD1 (5 bases). V dropped 6 bases and J dropped 5 bases, with 13 bases sitting between them. The germline gives CDR1 SNHLY, CDR2 FYNNEI. The CDR3 has 13 residues. The CDR3 loop reads CASRPGPLYGYTF. CDR3 sequence (DNA): TGTGCCAGCAGACCGGGGCCTTTATATGGCTACACCTTC.